The 14 T cell receptor beta chains reported below all come from one sample, sequenced in a study of T cell responses to AZD1222 COVID-19 vaccine. The data were produced by immunoSEQ multiplex PCR, yet TCRdb's version contains in-frame clones alone and is incomplete. The table lists tens of thousands of clones, more than 70% of them singletons. Sequenced material: peripheral blood, taken on day 0 of MenACWY control vaccination. These receptors were taken from an adult in good health.

This sequence joins TRBV2 and TRBJ2-1; D is ambiguous. Trimming stripped 2 bases from V and 12 bases from J, with 8 bases between. The CDR3 runs to 11 residues. Per the germline V gene, CDR1 is SNHLY and CDR2 is FYNNEI. CDR3 nucleotide sequence: TGTGCCAGCAGTGAACTCCCGGTGCAGTTCTTC. Protein product: CASSELPVQFF.

The chain links TRBV5-5 to TRBJ2-3; 8 bases line up with TRBD2. Germline loops: CDR1 SGHKS, CDR2 YYEKEE (reference sequence). This CDR3 region has 15 residues. Unmatched junction bases numbered 6, after V lost 5 bases and J lost 1 base. The CDR3 nucleotides read TGTGCCAGCAGTATAGCGGGAATCCGCACAGATACGCAGTATTTT. This gives the protein CASSIAGIRTDTQYF.

The chain links TRBV18 to TRBJ1-1; TRBD1 aligns across 7 bases. The J segment lost 4 bases and the V segment lost 2 bases, leaving 4 bases of the junction unmatched. The CDR3 is 14 amino acids. CDR1 is KGHSH, CDR2 LQKENI, per germline. The CDR3 sequence is CASSPTGAFTEAFF. CDR3 nucleotide sequence: TGTGCCAGCTCACCAACAGGGGCCTTCACTGAAGCTTTCTTT. The complete variable domain, with remaining parts taken from reference TRBV18 and TRBJ1-1, reads NAGVMQNPRHLVRRRGQEARLRCSPMKGHSHVYWYRQLPEEGLKFMVYLQKENIIDESGMPKERFSAEFPKEGPSILRIQQVVRGDSAAYFCASSPTGAFTEAFFGQGTRLTVV.

V is TRBV15 and J is TRBJ2-1, with 7 bases lining up with TRBD2. This CDR3 is 18 amino acids long. The ends lost 0 bases at V and 6 bases at J; junction bases unmatched: 14. Germline values: CDR1 LNHNV, CDR2 YYDKDF (reference sequence). CDR3 DNA: TGTGCCACCAGCAGAGATTACGGGGGAGGGCCTGTGCGCAATGAGCAGTTCTTC. This translates into CATSRDYGGGPVRNEQFF.

This clone was seen only a few times. J is TRBJ2-7 and V is TRBV19; no firm D call. The CDR3 consists of 14 residues. Germline V gives CDR1 LNHDA, CDR2 SQIVND (reference sequence). Trimming cost V 5 bases and J 4 bases, with 15 bases left between them. The CDR3 loop reads CASSQRNRAYEQYF. The CDR3 DNA reads as TGTGCCAGTAGTCAAAGGAATAGGGCTTACGAGCAGTACTTC.

In its sample, this clone was seen a few times. The genes are TRBV6-5 and TRBJ1-1; D is perhaps TRBD1 (5 bases). Trimming stripped 7 bases from V and 1 base from J, with 13 bases between. Germline V gives CDR1 MNHEY, CDR2 SVGAGI. CDR3 length equals 14 residues. The DNA for the CDR3 is TGTGCCAGCACATTAGGGGTTACGAACACTGAAGCTTTCTTT. Translated, it gives CASTLGVTNTEAFF.

This chain links TRBV19 with TRBJ1-5; TRBD1 might be the D (5 bases). Per the germline V gene, CDR1 is LNHDA and CDR2 is SQIVND (reference sequence). Between the trimmed V and J ends, which lost 10 bases and 0 bases, there was a span of 13 bases. This CDR3 has 14 amino acids. CDR3 sequence: CATDQGYSNQPQHF. The CDR3 DNA reads as TGTGCCACTGATCAGGGTTATAGCAATCAGCCCCAGCATTTT. Looking up the rest from reference TRBV19 and TRBJ1-5 gives the full variable domain: DGGITQSPKYLFRKEGQNVTLSCEQNLNHDAMYWYRQDPGQGLRLIYYSQIVNDFQKGDIAEGYSVSREKKESFPLTVTSAQKNPTAFYLCATDQGYSNQPQHFGDGTRLSIL.

The genes are TRBV15 and TRBJ2-1; 8 bases match TRBD1. Germline CDR1 and CDR2: LNHNV and YYDKDF (reference sequence). Trimming removed 5 bases from V and 0 bases from J; junction bases left unmatched: 12. CDR3 length equals 18 residues. Here the CDR3 reads CATSVSLRDRSSYNEQFF. As DNA, the CDR3 is TGTGCCACCAGCGTCTCCCTTCGGGACAGGAGCTCCTACAATGAGCAGTTCTTC.

This chain uses TRBV18 with TRBJ2-7; D is unresolved. This CDR3 contains 14 residues. The V gene lost 3 bases and the J gene lost 2 bases, with 11 bases spanning the gap. Germline V gives CDR1 KGHSH, CDR2 LQKENI. CDR3 bases: TGTGCCAGCTCACCTCCGGCCGGCACCTACGAGCAGTACTTC. Protein sequence: CASSPPAGTYEQYF.

The genes are TRBV21-1 and TRBJ2-1; whether TRBD2, the table's D call, matches the DNA was not checked. TRBV21-1 is noted as a pseudogene. This CDR3 has 18 residues. The CDR3 loop reads CASSKEGEGTSGYNEQFF. CDR3 sequence (DNA): TGTGCCAGCAGCAAAGAGGGTGAGGGCACTAGCGGTTACAATGAGCAGTTCTTC.

This chain joins TRBV7-3 and TRBJ2-1, with D maybe TRBD1 (6 bases). Germline-derived CDR1 and CDR2 are SGHTA and FQGTGA. This CDR3 spans 15 amino acids. The V end was cut by 4 bases, the J end by 6 bases, with 16 bases between. CDR3 bases: TGTGCCAGCAGCTCGGTTGGACAGCCAGGCAATGAGCAGTTCTTC. Residues: CASSSVGQPGNEQFF.

The chain carries TRBV19 and TRBJ2-7; weak D call: TRBD2 (5 bases). CDR1 is LNHDA, CDR2 SQIVND, per germline (reference sequence). CDR3 length: 17 residues. The V gene lost 2 bases and the J gene lost 6 bases, with 23 bases spanning the gap. The CDR3 sequence is CASSILHAGSGFAEQYF. CDR3 nucleotides: TGTGCCAGTAGTATACTACACGCGGGCTCAGGATTCGCCGAGCAGTACTTC.

This chain connects TRBV12-3 or TRBV12-4 to TRBJ1-1, with a possible D match to TRBD1 (6 bases). This CDR3 has 13 residues. With 1 base removed from V and 6 bases from J, the gap between germline ends came to 9 bases. The CDR3 DNA reads TGTGCCAGCAGTTTAGGGGGGGCCTCTGAAGCTTTCTTT. As protein: CASSLGGASEAFF.

This chain connects TRBV3-1 (or the pseudogene TRBV3-2) to TRBJ2-7; 7 bases are shared with TRBD1. V gave up 0 bases and J gave up 4 bases; unmatched junction bases: 9. This CDR3 is built from 16 residues. Germline V gene lookup returns CDR1 LGHDT and CDR2 YNNKEL (reference sequence). CDR3 coding DNA: TGTGCCAGCAGCCAAGATCATGGGGACAGACCTTACGAGCAGTACTTC. It specifies CASSQDHGDRPYEQYF.